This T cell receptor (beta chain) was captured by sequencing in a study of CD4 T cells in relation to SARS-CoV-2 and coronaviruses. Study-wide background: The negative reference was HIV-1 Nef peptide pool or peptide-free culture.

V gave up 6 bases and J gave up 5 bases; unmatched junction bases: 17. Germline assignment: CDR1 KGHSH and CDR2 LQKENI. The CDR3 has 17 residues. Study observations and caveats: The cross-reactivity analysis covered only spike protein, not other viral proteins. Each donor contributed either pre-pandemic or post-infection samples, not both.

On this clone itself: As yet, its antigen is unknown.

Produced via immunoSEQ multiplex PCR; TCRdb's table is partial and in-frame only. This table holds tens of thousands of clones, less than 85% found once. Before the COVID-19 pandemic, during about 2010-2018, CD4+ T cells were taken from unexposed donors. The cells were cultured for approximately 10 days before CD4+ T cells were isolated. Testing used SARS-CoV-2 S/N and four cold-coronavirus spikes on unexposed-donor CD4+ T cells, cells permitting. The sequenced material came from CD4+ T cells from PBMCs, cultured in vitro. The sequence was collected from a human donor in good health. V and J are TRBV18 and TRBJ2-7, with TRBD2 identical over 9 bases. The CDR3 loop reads CASSPSQDVAGVHEQYF. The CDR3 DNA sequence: TGTGCCAGCTCCCCTTCCCAAGATGTAGCGGGAGTGCACGAGCAGTACTTC.